This T cell receptor beta chain is from a study of cytomegalovirus exposure and HLA in healthy donors. Findings and caveats of the study: Differences between HLA loci emerged in a later analysis of TCR association rates, with DRB1 most and HLA-C fewest.

This clone was detected once. The target antigen is unknown. The PCR used 60 Vbeta and 13 Jbeta primers. The assay was immunoSEQ multiplex PCR, and TCRdb's table has in-frame clones only and misses some. Among 200,000 to 250,000 clones listed, approximately 79% were seen once. This clonotype was sampled from a man aged 45 to 65 in good health and CMV-seronegative. The sequenced sample was PBMCs.

CDR3 in DNA: TGTGCCAGTAGTCCGTACAGGGGGGCAAATCAGCCCCAGCATTTT. This translates into CASSPYRGANQPQHF. This chain links TRBV19 with TRBJ1-5, with 8 nucleotides matching TRBD1. The germline gives CDR1 LNHDA, CDR2 SQIVND (reference sequence). The CDR3 extends over 15 amino acids. V lost 5 bases, J lost 4 bases, and 7 bases stayed unmatched. Supplemented by reference TRBV19 and TRBJ1-5, the full variable domain reads DGGITQSPKYLFRKEGQNVTLSCEQNLNHDAMYWYRQDPGQGLRLIYYSQIVNDFQKGDIAEGYSVSREKKESFPLTVTSAQKNPTAFYLCASSPYRGANQPQHFGDGTRLSIL.